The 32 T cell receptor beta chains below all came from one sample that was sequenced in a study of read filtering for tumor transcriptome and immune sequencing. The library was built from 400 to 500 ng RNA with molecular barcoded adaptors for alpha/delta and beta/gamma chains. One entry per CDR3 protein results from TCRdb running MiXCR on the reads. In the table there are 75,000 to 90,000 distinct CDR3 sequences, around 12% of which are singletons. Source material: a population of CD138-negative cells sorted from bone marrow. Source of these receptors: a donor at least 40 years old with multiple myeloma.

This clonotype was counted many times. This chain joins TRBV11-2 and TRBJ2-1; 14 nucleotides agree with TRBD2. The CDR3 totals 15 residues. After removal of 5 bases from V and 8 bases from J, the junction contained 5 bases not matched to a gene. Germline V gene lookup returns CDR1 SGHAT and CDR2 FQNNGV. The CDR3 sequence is CASSHGTSGSDEQFF. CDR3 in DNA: TGTGCCAGCAGCCACGGGACTAGCGGGAGTGATGAGCAGTTCTTC. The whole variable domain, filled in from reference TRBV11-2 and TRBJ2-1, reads EAGVAQSPRYKIIEKRQSVAFWCNPISGHATLYWYQQILGQGPKLLIQFQNNGVVDDSQLPKDRFSAERLKGVDSTLKIQPAKLEDSAVYLCASSHGTSGSDEQFFGPGTRLTVL.

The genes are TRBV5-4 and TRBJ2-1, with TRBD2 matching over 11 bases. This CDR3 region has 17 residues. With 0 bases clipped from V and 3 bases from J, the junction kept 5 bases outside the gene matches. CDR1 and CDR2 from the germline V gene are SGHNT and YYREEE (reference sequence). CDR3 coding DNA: TGTGCCAGCAGCTTGGCCATCCTAGCGGGAGGCTACAATGAGCAGTTCTTC. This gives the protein CASSLAILAGGYNEQFF.

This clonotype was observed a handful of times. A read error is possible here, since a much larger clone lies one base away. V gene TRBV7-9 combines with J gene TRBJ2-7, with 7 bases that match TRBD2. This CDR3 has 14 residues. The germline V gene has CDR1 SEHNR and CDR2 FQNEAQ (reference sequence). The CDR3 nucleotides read TGTGACAGCAGCACGGGACTATTCTCCTACGAGCAGTACTTC. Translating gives CDSSTGLFSYEQYF.

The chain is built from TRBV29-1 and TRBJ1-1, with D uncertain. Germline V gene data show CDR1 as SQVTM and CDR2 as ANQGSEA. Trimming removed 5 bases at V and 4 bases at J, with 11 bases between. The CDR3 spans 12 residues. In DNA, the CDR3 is TGCAGCGTTTCAGACGGGAGCACTGAAGCTTTCTTT. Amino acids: CSVSDGSTEAFF.

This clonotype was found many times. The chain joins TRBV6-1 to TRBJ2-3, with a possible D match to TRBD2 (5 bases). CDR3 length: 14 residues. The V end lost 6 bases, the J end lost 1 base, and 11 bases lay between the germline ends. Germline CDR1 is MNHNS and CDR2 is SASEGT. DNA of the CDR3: TGTGCCAGCAGGTCCTGGGGAGGCACAGATACGCAGTATTTT. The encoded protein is CASRSWGGTDTQYF.

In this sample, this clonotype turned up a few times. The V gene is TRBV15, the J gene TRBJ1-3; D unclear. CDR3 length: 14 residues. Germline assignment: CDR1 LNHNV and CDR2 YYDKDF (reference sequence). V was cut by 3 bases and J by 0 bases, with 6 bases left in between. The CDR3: CATSRPASGNTIYF. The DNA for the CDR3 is TGTGCCACCAGCAGGCCAGCCTCTGGAAACACCATATATTTT.

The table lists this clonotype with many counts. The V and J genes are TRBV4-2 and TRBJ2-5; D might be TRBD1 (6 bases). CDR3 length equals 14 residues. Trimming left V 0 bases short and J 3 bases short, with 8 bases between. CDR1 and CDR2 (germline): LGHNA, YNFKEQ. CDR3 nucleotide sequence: TGTGCCAGCAGCCAAGAGGGGGCTGAAGAGACCCAGTACTTC. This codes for CASSQEGAEETQYF.

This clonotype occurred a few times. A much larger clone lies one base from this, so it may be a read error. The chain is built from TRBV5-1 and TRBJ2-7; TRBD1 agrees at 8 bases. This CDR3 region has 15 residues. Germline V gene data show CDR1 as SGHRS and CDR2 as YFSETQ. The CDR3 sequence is CAGSFDGQGPYEQYF. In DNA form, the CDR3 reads TGCGCCGGCAGCTTCGATGGACAGGGTCCCTACGAGCAGTACTTC.

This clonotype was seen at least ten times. CDR3: CASSLTGPRNTEAFF. CDR3 nucleotide sequence: TGTGCCAGCAGCTTGACAGGGCCACGGAACACTGAAGCTTTCTTT. This chain joins TRBV7-2 and TRBJ1-1; 7 nucleotides line up with TRBD1. With V trimmed by 3 bases and J by 1 base, 5 bases remained unmatched. Germline loops: CDR1 SGHTA, CDR2 FQGNSA. The CDR3 length is 15 residues. Full variable domain (remainder filled in from reference TRBV7-2 and TRBJ1-1): GAGVSQSPSNKVTEKGKDVELRCDPISGHTALYWYRQSLGQGLEFLIYFQGNSAPDKSGLPSDRFSAERTGGSVSTLTIQRTQQEDSAVYLCASSLTGPRNTEAFFGQGTRLTVV.

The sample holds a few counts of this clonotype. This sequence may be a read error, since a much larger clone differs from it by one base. The CDR3 DNA reads as TGTGCCAGCAGCCTAGAACGGGGAATTAGCAATCAGCCCCAGCATTTT. This encodes CASSLERGISNQPQHF. The V gene is TRBV4-2, the J gene TRBJ1-5; no firm D call. The CDR3 extends over 16 amino acids. CDR1 LGHNA and CDR2 YNFKEQ come from the germline V gene. The germline V and J ends were trimmed by 4 bases and 0 bases, with 13 bases remaining between them.

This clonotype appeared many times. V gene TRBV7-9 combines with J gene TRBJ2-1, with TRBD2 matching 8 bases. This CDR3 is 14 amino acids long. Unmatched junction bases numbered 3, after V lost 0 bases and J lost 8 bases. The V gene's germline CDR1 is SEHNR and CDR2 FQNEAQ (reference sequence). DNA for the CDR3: TGTGCCAGCAGCTTAGCAGCGGGAGTTGATGAGCAGTTCTTC. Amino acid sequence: CASSLAAGVDEQFF.

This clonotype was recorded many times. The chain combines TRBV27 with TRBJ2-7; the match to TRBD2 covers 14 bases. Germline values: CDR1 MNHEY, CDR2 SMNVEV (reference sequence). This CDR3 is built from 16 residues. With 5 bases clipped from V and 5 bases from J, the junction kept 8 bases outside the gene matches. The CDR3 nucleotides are TGTGCCAGCAGTCCGCCGACTAGCGGGAGGGCCAACGAGCAGTACTTC. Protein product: CASSPPTSGRANEQYF.

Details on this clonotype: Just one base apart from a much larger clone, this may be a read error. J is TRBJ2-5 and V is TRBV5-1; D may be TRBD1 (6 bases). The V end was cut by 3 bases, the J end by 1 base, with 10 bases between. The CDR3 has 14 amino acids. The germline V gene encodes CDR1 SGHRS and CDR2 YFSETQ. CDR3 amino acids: CASSSGHSQETQYF. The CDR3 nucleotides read TGCGCCAGCAGCTCGGGACACAGCCAAGAGACCCAGTACTTC.

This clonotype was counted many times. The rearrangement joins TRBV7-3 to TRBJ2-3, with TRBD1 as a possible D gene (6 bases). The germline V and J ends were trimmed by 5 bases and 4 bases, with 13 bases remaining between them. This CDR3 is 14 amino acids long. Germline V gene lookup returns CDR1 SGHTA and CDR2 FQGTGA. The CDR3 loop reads CASSRRQGPDTQYF. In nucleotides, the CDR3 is TGTGCCAGCAGCCGGCGGCAGGGGCCAGATACGCAGTATTTT.

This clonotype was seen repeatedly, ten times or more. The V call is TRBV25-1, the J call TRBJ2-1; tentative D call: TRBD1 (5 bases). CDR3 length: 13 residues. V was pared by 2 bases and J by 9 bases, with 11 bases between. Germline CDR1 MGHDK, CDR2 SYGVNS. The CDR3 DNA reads TGTGCCAGCAGTGAACCCGTTAGGGGTGAGCAGTTCTTC. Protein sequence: CASSEPVRGEQFF.

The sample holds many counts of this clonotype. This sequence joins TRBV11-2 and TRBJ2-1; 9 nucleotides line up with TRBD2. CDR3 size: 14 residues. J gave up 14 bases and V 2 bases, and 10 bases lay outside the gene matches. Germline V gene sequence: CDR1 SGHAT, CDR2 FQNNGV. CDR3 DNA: TGTGCCAGCAGCTTAACGGCGGGAGGGGGTGACGAGTTCTTC. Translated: CASSLTAGGGDEFF.

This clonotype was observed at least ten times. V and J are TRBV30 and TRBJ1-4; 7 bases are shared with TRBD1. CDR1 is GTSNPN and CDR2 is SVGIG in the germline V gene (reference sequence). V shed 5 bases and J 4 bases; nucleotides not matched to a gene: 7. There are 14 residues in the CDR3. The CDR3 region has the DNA TGTGCCTGGGACGTGACAGGGCTTAATGAAAAACTGTTTTTT. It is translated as CAWDVTGLNEKLFF.

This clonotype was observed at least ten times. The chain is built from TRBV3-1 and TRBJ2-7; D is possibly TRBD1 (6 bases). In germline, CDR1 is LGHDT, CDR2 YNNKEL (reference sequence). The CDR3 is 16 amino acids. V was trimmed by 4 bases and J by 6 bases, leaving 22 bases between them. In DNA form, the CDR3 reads TGTGCCAGCAGCCCGCTTCCGGGACCCCTAGGGGGCGAGCAGTACTTC. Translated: CASSPLPGPLGGEQYF.

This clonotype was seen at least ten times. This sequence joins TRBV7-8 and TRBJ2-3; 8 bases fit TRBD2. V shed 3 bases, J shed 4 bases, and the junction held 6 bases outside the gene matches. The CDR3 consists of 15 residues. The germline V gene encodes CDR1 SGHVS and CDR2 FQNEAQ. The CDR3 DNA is TGTGCCAGCAGCTTCCTTAGCGGGACCTCAGATACGCAGTATTTT. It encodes CASSFLSGTSDTQYF.

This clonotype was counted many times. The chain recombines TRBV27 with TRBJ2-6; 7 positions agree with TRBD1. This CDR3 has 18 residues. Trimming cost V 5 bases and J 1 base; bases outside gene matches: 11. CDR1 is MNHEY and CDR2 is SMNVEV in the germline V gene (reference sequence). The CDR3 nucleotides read TGTGCCAGCAGTCCCTGGGCAGGGGGTATTTCTGGGGCCAACGTCCTGACTTTC. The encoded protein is CASSPWAGGISGANVLTF.

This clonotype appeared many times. This CDR3 reads CASSPWTGGDPEAFF. For the CDR3, the DNA is TGTGCCAGCAGCCCATGGACAGGGGGAGACCCTGAAGCTTTCTTT. The chain couples TRBV7-2 to TRBJ1-1; 10 positions agree with TRBD1. CDR1 is SGHTA, CDR2 FQGNSA, per germline. The CDR3 runs 15 residues. Unmatched junction bases numbered 9, after V lost 5 bases and J lost 6 bases.

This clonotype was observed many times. CDR3 region: CASRPFSGSLYNEQFF. The CDR3 coding sequence is TGTGCCAGCAGACCGTTTAGCGGGAGTCTCTACAATGAGCAGTTCTTC. The V and J genes are TRBV6-2 or TRBV6-3 and TRBJ2-1; 9 positions agree with TRBD2. CDR1 and CDR2 from the germline V gene are MNHEY and SVGEGT. This CDR3 has 16 residues. V gave up 6 bases and J gave up 3 bases; unmatched junction bases: 9.

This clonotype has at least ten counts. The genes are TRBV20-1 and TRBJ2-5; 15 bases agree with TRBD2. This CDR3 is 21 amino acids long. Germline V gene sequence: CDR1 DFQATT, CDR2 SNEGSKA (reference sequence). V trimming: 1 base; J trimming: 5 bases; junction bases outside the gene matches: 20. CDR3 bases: TGCAGTGCTAGAGCCGAATTAGGTGGAGGGACTAGCGGGAGGTCGGGGGAGACCCAGTACTTC. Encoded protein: CSARAELGGGTSGRSGETQYF.

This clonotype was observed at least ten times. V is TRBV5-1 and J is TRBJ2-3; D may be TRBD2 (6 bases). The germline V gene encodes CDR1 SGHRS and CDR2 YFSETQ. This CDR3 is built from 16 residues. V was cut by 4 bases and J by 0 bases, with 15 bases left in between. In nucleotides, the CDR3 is TGCGCCAGCAGCAGGGCTGGGACTCCTAGCACAGATACGCAGTATTTT. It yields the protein CASSRAGTPSTDTQYF.

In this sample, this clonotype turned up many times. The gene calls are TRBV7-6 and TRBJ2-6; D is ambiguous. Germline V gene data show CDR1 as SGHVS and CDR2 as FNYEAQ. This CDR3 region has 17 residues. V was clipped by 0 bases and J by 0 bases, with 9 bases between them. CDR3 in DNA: TGTGCCAGCAGCTTAGCCGCTGGGAACTCTGGGGCCAACGTCCTGACTTTC. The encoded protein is CASSLAAGNSGANVLTF.

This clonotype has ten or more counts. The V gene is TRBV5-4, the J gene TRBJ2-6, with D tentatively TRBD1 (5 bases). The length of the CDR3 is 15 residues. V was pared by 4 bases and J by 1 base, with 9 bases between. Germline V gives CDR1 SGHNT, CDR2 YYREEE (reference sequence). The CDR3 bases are TGTGCCAGCAGCCCCTGGACATCTGGGGCCAACGTCCTGACTTTC. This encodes CASSPWTSGANVLTF.

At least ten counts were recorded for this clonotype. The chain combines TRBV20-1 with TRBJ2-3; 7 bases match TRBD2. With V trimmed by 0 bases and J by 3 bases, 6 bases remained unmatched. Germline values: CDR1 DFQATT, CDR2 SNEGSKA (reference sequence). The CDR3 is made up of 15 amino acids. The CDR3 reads CSARDLSGRTDTQYF. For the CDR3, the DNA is TGCAGTGCTAGAGATCTTTCCGGGAGGACAGATACGCAGTATTTT.

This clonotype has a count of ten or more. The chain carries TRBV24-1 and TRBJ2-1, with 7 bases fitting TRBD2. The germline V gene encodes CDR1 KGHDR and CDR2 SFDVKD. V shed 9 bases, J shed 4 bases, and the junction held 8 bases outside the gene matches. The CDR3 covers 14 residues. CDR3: CATGGSGTYNEQFF. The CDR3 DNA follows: TGTGCCACCGGAGGGAGCGGGACGTACAATGAGCAGTTCTTC.

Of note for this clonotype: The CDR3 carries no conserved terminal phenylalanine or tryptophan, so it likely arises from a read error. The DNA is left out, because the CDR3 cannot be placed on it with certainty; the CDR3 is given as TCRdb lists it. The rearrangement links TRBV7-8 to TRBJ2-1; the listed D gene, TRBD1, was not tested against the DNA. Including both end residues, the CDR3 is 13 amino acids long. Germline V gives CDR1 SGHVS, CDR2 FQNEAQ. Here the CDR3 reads CASSLQGYYERFS.

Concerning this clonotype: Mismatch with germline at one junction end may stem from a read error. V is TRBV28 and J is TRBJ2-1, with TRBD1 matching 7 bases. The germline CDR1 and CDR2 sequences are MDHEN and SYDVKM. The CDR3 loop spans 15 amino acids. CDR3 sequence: CASRADRFSYNEQFF. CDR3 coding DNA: TGTGCCAGCAGGGCGGACAGGTTCTCCTACAATGAGCAGTTCTTT.

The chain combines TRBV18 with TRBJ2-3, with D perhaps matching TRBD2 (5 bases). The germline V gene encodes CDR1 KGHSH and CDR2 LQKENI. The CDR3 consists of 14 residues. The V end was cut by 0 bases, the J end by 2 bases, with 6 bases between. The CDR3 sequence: CASSPPGVTDTQYF. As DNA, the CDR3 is TGTGCCAGCTCACCACCCGGGGTCACAGATACGCAGTATTTT. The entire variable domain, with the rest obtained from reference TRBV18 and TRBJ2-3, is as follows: NAGVMQNPRHLVRRRGQEARLRCSPMKGHSHVYWYRQLPEEGLKFMVYLQKENIIDESGMPKERFSAEFPKEGPSILRIQQVVRGDSAAYFCASSPPGVTDTQYFGPGTRLTVL.

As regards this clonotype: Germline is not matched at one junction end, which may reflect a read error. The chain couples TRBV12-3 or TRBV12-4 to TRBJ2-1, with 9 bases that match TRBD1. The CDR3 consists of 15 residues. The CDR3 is CASSFWDRAYNEQLF. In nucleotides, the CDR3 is TGTGCCAGCAGTTTCTGGGACAGGGCCTACAATGAGCAGCTCTTC.